The text below deals with one T cell receptor (beta chain). Enrolled during active infection, Seattle patients were then followed longitudinally. This CDR3 contains 13 residues. The germline CDR1 and CDR2 sequences are ENHRY and SYGVKD. J gave up 4 bases and V 9 bases, and 5 bases lay outside the gene matches. This specimen comes from a study of blood T cell repertoires in COVID-19. About the study: Both acute and convalescent COVID-19 samples were obtained from the United States, Italy and Spain. PBMCs, B-cell-depleted T cells, or T cells were the source of the cDNA or gDNA that made up the material.

Study processing details: Reference gene primers were amplified, and this amplification served to estimate nucleated cell counts. The table came from immunoSEQ multiplex PCR; TCRdb's copy has only in-frame clones and leaves some out. The V and J calls and the clone size are those of that table, but D and trimming were determined from the DNA. The sample has roughly 230,000 clones, 84% seen once. Sequencing was carried out using peripheral blood. The rearrangement links TRBV10-3 to TRBJ1-5; TRBD1 matches at 8 bases. The TCR sequence derives from a woman aged 80 or over with COVID-19, enrolled during active disease. CDR3: CAIRQGLNQPQHF. In nucleotides, the CDR3 is TGTGCCATTAGACAGGGGTTAAATCAGCCCCAGCATTTT.